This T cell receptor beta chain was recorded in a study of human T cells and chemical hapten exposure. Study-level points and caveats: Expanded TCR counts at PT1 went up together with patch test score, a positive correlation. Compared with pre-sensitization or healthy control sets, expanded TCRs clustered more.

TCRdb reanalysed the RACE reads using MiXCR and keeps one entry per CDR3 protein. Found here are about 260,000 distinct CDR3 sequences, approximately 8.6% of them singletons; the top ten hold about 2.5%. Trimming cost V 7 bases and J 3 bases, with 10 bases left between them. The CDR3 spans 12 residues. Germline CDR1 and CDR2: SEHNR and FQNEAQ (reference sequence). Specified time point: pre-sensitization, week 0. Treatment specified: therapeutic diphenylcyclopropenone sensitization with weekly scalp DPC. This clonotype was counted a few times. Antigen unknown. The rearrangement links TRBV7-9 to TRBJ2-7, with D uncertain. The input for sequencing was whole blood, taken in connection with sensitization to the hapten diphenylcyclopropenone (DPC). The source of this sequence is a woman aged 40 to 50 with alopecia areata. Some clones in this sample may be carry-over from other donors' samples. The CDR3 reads CASTHSGYEQYF. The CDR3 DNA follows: TGTGCCAGCACCCATAGTGGCTACGAGCAGTACTTC.